The entry that follows covers one TCR beta chain sequence. The repertoire was sequenced with immunoSEQ multiplex PCR; TCRdb's copy has only in-frame clones and lacks some. Of about 66,000 clones listed, 70% to 90% are singletons. The sample comes from a study of blood T cell repertoires in COVID-19. The CDR3 totals 15 residues. Trimming removed 5 bases from V and 0 bases from J, with 11 bases in between. In germline, CDR1 is LNHDA, CDR2 SQIVND (reference sequence). This clonotype originated in a woman aged 70-85 years with acute or convalescent COVID-19. Sequenced material: peripheral blood. This chain joins TRBV19 and TRBJ2-1, with D perhaps matching TRBD2 (5 bases). CDR3 in amino acids: CASSLTGSSYNEQFF. In DNA form, the CDR3 reads TGTGCCAGTAGTCTAACGGGGAGCTCCTACAATGAGCAGTTCTTC. Based on the CDR3 plus reference TRBV19 and TRBJ2-1, the full variable domain is DGGITQSPKYLFRKEGQNVTLSCEQNLNHDAMYWYRQDPGQGLRLIYYSQIVNDFQKGDIAEGYSVSREKKESFPLTVTSAQKNPTAFYLCASSLTGSSYNEQFFGPGTRLTVL.